These 17 T cell receptor beta chains were all obtained from the same sample, sequenced in a study of cytomegalovirus exposure and HLA in healthy donors (TCRdb year 2017). Libraries were prepared through the immunoSEQ multiplex PCR assay. A mixture of 60 forward primers for TCR Vbeta segments and 13 reverse primers for TCR Jbeta segments was used in the multiplex PCR. The immuneACCESS repertoire file appears here via TCRdb, limited to in-frame rearrangements. These files lack a portion of the clones; in checked studies, under half of the deficit traces to unresolved V genes, and the cause of the others is not known. The sample records roughly 130,000 clones, roughly 72% of which are singletons. Clones ranked in the top ten supply 1.8% of the sample. Specimen: PBMCs. The receptor set was obtained from a woman in her 50s in good health and CMV-seronegative.

With regard to this clone: The junction departs from the called germline gene at one end, perhaps through a read error. The V and J genes are TRBV7-9 and TRBJ1-1; the D is unclear. Germline V gene sequence: CDR1 SEHNR, CDR2 FQNEAQ (reference sequence). The CDR3 runs to 15 residues. The CDR3 nucleotides are TGTTCCAGCAGCTCGTCCTGGGGAGGAGGCACTGAAGCTTTCTTT. Translating gives CSSSSSWGGGTEAFF.

This clone was detected once. The chain combines TRBV30 with TRBJ1-5; possibly TRBD1 for D (6 bases). The germline V gene has CDR1 GTSNPN and CDR2 SVGIG (reference sequence). The CDR3 totals 14 residues. V lost 4 bases to trimming and J lost 0 bases, with 10 bases between them. DNA of the CDR3: TGTGCCTGGAACTCGGACAGTAGCAATCAGCCCCAGCATTTT. It translates to CAWNSDSSNQPQHF.

V usage is TRBV5-4 and J usage is TRBJ2-7; 10 bases agree with TRBD1. Germline assignment: CDR1 SGHNT and CDR2 YYREEE (reference sequence). The CDR3 extends over 15 amino acids. Unmatched junction bases numbered 7, after V lost 5 bases and J lost 2 bases. This CDR3 is CASRKGQGETYEQYF. The CDR3 DNA sequence: TGTGCCAGCAGGAAAGGACAGGGGGAAACCTACGAGCAGTACTTC. Combining the CDR3 with reference TRBV5-4 and TRBJ2-7 gives the whole variable domain ETGVTQSPTHLIKTRGQQVTLRCSSQSGHNTVSWYQQALGQGPQFIFQYYREEENGRGNFPPRFSGLQFPNYSSELNVNALELDDSALYLCASRKGQGETYEQYFGPGTRLTVT.

This chain joins TRBV30 and TRBJ1-3, with a tentative D call TRBD1 (5 bases). V was pared by 8 bases and J by 1 base, with 12 bases between. The CDR3 contains 13 residues. Germline V gene data show CDR1 as GTSNPN and CDR2 as SVGIG (reference sequence). CDR3 in DNA: TGTGCCGGTTATGCAGGGTCTGGAAACACCATATATTTT. Its translation is CAGYAGSGNTIYF. The complete variable domain, with remaining parts taken from reference TRBV30 and TRBJ1-3, reads SQTIHQWPATLVQPVGSPLSLECTVEGTSNPNLYWYRQAAGRGLQLLFYSVGIGQISSEVPQNLSASRPQDRQFILSSKKLLLSDSGFYLCAGYAGSGNTIYFGEGSWLTVV.

The J gene is TRBJ1-1, the V gene TRBV4-3, with 12 nucleotides matching TRBD1. The CDR3 totals 15 residues. The J segment lost 10 bases and the V segment lost 0 bases, leaving 6 bases of the junction unmatched. CDR1 LGHNA and CDR2 YSLEER come from the germline V gene. Here the CDR3 reads CASSQDSGTGGLAFF. CDR3 bases: TGCGCCAGCAGCCAAGATTCGGGGACAGGGGGCTTAGCTTTCTTT.

The chain is built from TRBV14 and TRBJ2-1, with 11 positions matching TRBD2. The ends lost 4 bases at V and 10 bases at J; junction bases unmatched: 6. This CDR3 spans 14 amino acids. Germline lookup yields CDR1 SGHDN and CDR2 FVKESK. This CDR3 is CASSLSVAGGEQFF. For the CDR3, the DNA is TGTGCCAGCAGCCTGTCGGTAGCGGGAGGGGAGCAGTTCTTC.

A single count supports this clone. The junction departs from the called germline gene at one end, perhaps through a read error. This chain uses TRBV7-7 with TRBJ2-3; 7 positions agree with TRBD2. This CDR3 has 14 amino acids. CDR1 is SSHAT, CDR2 FNYEAQ, per germline (reference sequence). The CDR3 bases are TGTGCTAGCAGCTTAGGACTAGGTACAGATACGCAGTATTTT. This gives the protein CASSLGLGTDTQYF.

The chain couples TRBV27 to TRBJ2-5; tentative D call: TRBD2 (5 bases). CDR3 length: 15 amino acids. The V and J ends lost 5 bases and 1 base respectively, with 14 bases between them. Germline V gene data show CDR1 as MNHEY and CDR2 as SMNVEV (reference sequence). In DNA, the CDR3 is TGTGCCAGCAGTCCCCAGCGGCCGGGCCAAGAGACCCAGTACTTC. Translated, it gives CASSPQRPGQETQYF.

The gene calls are TRBV28 and TRBJ2-7; maybe TRBD1 (6 bases). V lost 6 bases and J lost 3, with 15 bases in between. This CDR3 region has 14 residues. Germline V gene sequence: CDR1 MDHEN, CDR2 SYDVKM. In nucleotides, the CDR3 is TGTGCCAGCAGCTCCGGGACAACCCACTACGAGCAGTACGTC. As protein: CASSSGTTHYEQYV.

V and J are TRBV7-8 and TRBJ2-5; 8 nucleotides agree with TRBD2. Germline V gives CDR1 SGHVS, CDR2 FQNEAQ. V dropped 3 bases and J dropped 5; count of bases not matched to a gene: 5. CDR3 length: 14 residues. The CDR3 nucleotides read TGTGCCAGCAGCTTCGGGACTAGGGGGGAGACCCAGTACTTC. This codes for CASSFGTRGETQYF.

CDR3 in amino acids: CASSIQPRETQYF. DNA for the CDR3: TGTGCCAGTAGTATTCAGCCTAGGGAGACCCAGTACTTC. This chain joins TRBV19 and TRBJ2-5; unclear D gene. The ends were cut back, 3 bases at V and 5 bases at J, with 10 bases in the middle. The CDR3 runs to 13 residues. Per the germline V gene, CDR1 is LNHDA and CDR2 is SQIVND (reference sequence).

V and J are TRBV6-6 and TRBJ2-7; 9 bases are shared with TRBD1. The junction had 4 bases not matched to a gene; V was cut back by 4 bases and J by 3 bases. CDR3 length: 14 residues. The germline CDR1 and CDR2 sequences are MNHNY and SVGAGI (reference sequence). The CDR3 DNA sequence: TGTGCCAGCAGTTTTGGGACAGGGCACTACGAGCAGTACTTC. It codes for CASSFGTGHYEQYF.

This clone has just one count. The genes are TRBV27 and TRBJ2-3; 8 bases map to TRBD2. V was clipped by 4 bases and J by 5 bases; unmatched bases: 8. Germline CDR1 reads MNHEY; CDR2 reads SMNVEV (reference sequence). The CDR3 loop spans 15 amino acids. CDR3 amino acids: CASSWPGTRIDTQYF. Written as DNA, the CDR3 is TGTGCCAGCAGTTGGCCGGGGACTAGAATAGATACGCAGTATTTT.

The chain couples TRBV30 to TRBJ1-1, with a weak D call TRBD1 (6 bases). The CDR3 contains 13 residues. The V and J ends lost 4 bases and 2 bases respectively, with 11 bases between them. Germline-derived CDR1 and CDR2 are GTSNPN and SVGIG (reference sequence). CDR3 loop: CAWTQGINTEAFF. CDR3 DNA sequence: TGTGCCTGGACCCAGGGGATAAACACTGAAGCTTTCTTT.

This chain links TRBV2 with TRBJ2-3, with D uncertain. V was clipped by 4 bases and J by 0 bases, with 5 bases between them. Germline V gene lookup returns CDR1 SNHLY and CDR2 FYNNEI. The CDR3 consists of 13 residues. The CDR3 sequence: CASSAESTDTQYF. The DNA of the CDR3 is TGTGCCAGCAGTGCGGAGAGCACAGATACGCAGTATTTT.

The sample holds a few counts of this clone. The V call is TRBV14, the J call TRBJ1-1, with TRBD1 as a possible D gene (5 bases). The CDR3 extends over 16 amino acids. Germline loops: CDR1 SGHDN, CDR2 FVKESK. Trimming shortened V by 1 base and J by 1 base, and 13 bases separated the two germline ends. The CDR3 loop reads CASSQAHLGGNTEAFF. DNA of the CDR3: TGTGCCAGCAGCCAAGCCCATCTGGGGGGGAACACTGAAGCTTTCTTT.

This clone has only a few counts. The chain is built from TRBV6-1 and TRBJ1-2; D gene unclear. Trimming removed 3 bases at V and 5 bases at J, with 16 bases between. The CDR3 covers 15 residues. CDR1 is MNHNS, CDR2 SASEGT, per germline. The CDR3 is CASSDLAGRGYGYTF. CDR3 DNA: TGTGCCAGCAGTGACCTTGCCGGCCGGGGTTATGGCTACACCTTC.